This T cell receptor beta chain was recorded in a study of identical twins. Study-wide results and limits: With abundant cord blood beta clonotypes, insertions were fewer; memory repertoires showed no such pattern.

In TCRdb, the 5' RACE reads were re-called with MiXCR into one record per CDR3 protein. The sample shows fewer than 250,000 distinct CDR3 sequences, 7.5% of them seen only once. Notes on this clonotype: The antigen is undetermined.

There are 15 residues in the CDR3. From germline, CDR1 is SEHNR and CDR2 FQNEAQ (reference sequence). The V and J ends lost 1 base and 3 bases respectively, with 9 bases between them. This sample was shared with a second study, whose subject was yellow fever vaccine responses in identical twins.

The sample was CD8+ T cells sorted from blood. This receptor was identified in a woman aged 18-35 years in good health. This chain connects TRBV7-9 to TRBJ1-4; D remains ambiguous. CDR3 in amino acids: CASSLVVGANEKLFF. CDR3 nucleotide sequence: TGTGCCAGCAGCTTAGTCGTAGGAGCTAATGAAAAACTGTTTTTT.